What follows is one T cell receptor (beta chain) and its context. Its specific antigen is unknown. Qualities for individual bases were not recorded, and no much larger clone is one base off. Between the V and J ends, shortened by 4 bases and 9 bases respectively, the junction contains 17 bases. From the cysteine through the phenylalanine, the CDR3 covers 14 amino acids. The CDR3 DNA has 42 bases and is translated from base 1. CDR1 LGHNA and CDR2 YSLEER are derived from the germline V gene. Patients with a history of autoimmune disease or receiving systemic immunosuppression were excluded from the trial. Peripheral blood for TCR sequencing was collected from all dose cohorts at baseline, on cycle 4 day 1, and on cycle 7 day 1. The samples were taken from a phase I, first-in-human, multicenter, open-label dose-escalation trial of ivuxolimab. The trial enrolled adults with locally advanced or metastatic head and neck squamous cell, hepatocellular, melanoma or renal cell carcinoma. Before TCR sequencing, CD4+ T cells and CD8+ T cells from peripheral blood were sorted into separate populations.

Genomic DNA was extracted from sorted cells for sequencing of the TCRbeta CDR3 region. The immunoSEQ Assay was used for sequencing of TCRbeta CDR3 regions. TCRdb re-hosts the immuneACCESS table, in-frame sequences only. Its copies lack some clones; in the studies checked, an unresolved V gene accounts for under half of them, and the cause for the rest is not known. The sample includes 76,000 or so clones, with 75% to 85% observed a single time. 0.5% to 0.7% of the sample belongs to the ten largest clones. This specimen belongs to a study of OX40 agonist ivuxolimab in advanced cancers. About the full investigation: The costimulatory receptor OX40 (CD134) was targeted by ivuxolimab, a fully human IgG2 agonistic monoclonal antibody. Three dose-escalation patients achieved partial responses, one with hepatocellular carcinoma and two with cutaneous melanoma. Peripheral TCRbeta sequencing aimed to test whether ivuxolimab altered TCR sequence diversity and caused clonal T-cell expansion. The dose-escalation cohort was roughly 87% male with a mean age of approximately 59 years, ranging from about 23 to 85. Intravenous ivuxolimab was administered to patients every 2 weeks at six dose levels: 0.01, 0.1, 0.3, 1.5, 3 and 10 mg/kg. Among the roughly 50 dose-escalation patients, about 20 had hepatocellular carcinoma, roughly 15 melanoma, 9 renal cell carcinoma and 9 head and neck cancer. The paper covers the monotherapy dose-escalation part of the phase I ivuxolimab trial, which included N ≈ 50 patients. Patients were allowed to have had prior anti-PD-1, anti-PD-L1 or anti-CTLA-4 therapy, and less than 45% of the dose-escalation patients had previously received checkpoint inhibitors. What the study reported, not specific to this receptor: The antigen specificity of the clonally expanded peripheral T cells was not determined. At doses from 0.1 to 3.0 mg/kg, clonal expansion was seen in both CD4+ and CD8+ blood T cells between baseline and week 6. After ivuxolimab, CD8+ T cells had more expanded clones than CD4+ T cells on average. Low levels of normalized T-cell clonal expansion were also seen in some nonresponding patients. In partial responders in the 0.1-3.0 mg/kg groups, normalized peripheral clonal expansion was found to be among the lowest, especially among CD8+ T cells.

The chain was built from TRBV4-3 and TRBJ2-3, with the D gene possibly TRBD1 or TRBD2, each one fitting 5 bases. The source material was CD4+ or CD8+ T cells sorted from blood, sampled in a trial of the OX40 agonist ivuxolimab. The TCR was taken from an adult with an advanced solid tumor such as melanoma, head and neck, liver or kidney cancer. CDR3 sequence: CASSPGTNGITQYF. The nucleotides are TGCGCCAGCAGCCCCGGGACCAATGGCATAACGCAGTATTTT.